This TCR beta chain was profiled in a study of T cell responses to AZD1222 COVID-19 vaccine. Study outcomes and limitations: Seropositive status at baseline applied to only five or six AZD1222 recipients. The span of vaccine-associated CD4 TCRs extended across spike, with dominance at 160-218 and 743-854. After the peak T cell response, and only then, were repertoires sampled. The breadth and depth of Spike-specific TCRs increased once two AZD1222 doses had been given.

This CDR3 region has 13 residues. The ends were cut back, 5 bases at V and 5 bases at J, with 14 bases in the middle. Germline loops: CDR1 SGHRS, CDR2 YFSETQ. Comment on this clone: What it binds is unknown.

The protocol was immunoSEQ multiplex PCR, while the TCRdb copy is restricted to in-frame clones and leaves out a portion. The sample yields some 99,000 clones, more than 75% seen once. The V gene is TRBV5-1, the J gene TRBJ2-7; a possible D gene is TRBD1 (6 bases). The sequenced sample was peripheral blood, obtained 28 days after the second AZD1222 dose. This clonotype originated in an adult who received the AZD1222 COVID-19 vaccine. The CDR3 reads CASSNRVYDEQYF. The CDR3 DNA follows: TGCGCCAGCAGTAACAGGGTCTACGACGAGCAGTACTTC.